The subject of this entry is one T cell receptor beta chain. Its antigen remains unknown. The data were taken from a study of shared clonotypes between healthy human individuals. Study-level background: CD4 naive and memory got three plates each, CD8 naive two, CD8 memory one.

Broader study findings: The study generally estimated greater richness for naive than memory subsets. Represented diversity, genetic and exposure-history alike, was limited by few donors.

CDR1 KGHSH and CDR2 LQKENI come from the germline V gene. The CDR3 runs to 16 residues. V lost 2 bases and J lost 0, with 10 bases in between. For sorted subsets, 150 to 200 ng DNA per replicate equaled about 30,000 T cell genomes. Clones were read by immunoSEQ multiplex PCR, and TCRdb kept only the in-frame ones, dropping some. The profile shows hundreds of thousands of clones, around three quarters of them singletons. The sequenced sample consisted of memory CD4+ T cells sorted from blood. The subset here: CD45RA-negative fraction. J is TRBJ2-2 and V is TRBV18; D is ambiguous. The receptor's source is a woman aged 25 to 39 in good health. CDR3 coding DNA: TGTGCCAGCTCACCAAGGCCAGGAGCGAACACCGGGGAGCTGTTTTTT. This translates into CASSPRPGANTGELFF. Full variable domain (remainder filled in from reference TRBV18 and TRBJ2-2): NAGVMQNPRHLVRRRGQEARLRCSPMKGHSHVYWYRQLPEEGLKFMVYLQKENIIDESGMPKERFSAEFPKEGPSILRIQQVVRGDSAAYFCASSPRPGANTGELFFGEGSRLTVL.